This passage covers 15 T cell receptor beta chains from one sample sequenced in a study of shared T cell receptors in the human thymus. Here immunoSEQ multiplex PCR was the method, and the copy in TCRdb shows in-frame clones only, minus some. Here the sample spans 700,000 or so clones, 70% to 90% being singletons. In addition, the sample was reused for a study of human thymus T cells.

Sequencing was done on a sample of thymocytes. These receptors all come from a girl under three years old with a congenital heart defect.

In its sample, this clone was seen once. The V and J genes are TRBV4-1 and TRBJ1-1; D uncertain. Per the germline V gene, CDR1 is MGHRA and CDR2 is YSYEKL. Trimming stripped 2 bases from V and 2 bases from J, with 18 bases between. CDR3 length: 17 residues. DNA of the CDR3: TGCGCCAGCAGCCAACCTAAACTTCAGGATTTAAACACTGAAGCTTTCTTT. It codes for CASSQPKLQDLNTEAFF.

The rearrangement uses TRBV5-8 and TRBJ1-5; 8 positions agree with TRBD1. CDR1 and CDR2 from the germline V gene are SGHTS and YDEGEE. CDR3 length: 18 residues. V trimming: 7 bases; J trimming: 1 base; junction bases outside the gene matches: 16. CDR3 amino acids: CASELPNLRDRSNQPQHF. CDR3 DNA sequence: TGTGCCAGCGAACTACCTAATCTCCGGGACAGGAGCAATCAGCCCCAGCATTTT. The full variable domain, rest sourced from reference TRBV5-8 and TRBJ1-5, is EAGVTQSPTHLIKTRGQQATLRCSPISGHTSVYWYQQALGLGLQFLLWYDEGEERNRGNFPPRFSGRQFPNYSSELNVNALELEDSALYLCASELPNLRDRSNQPQHFGDGTRLSIL.

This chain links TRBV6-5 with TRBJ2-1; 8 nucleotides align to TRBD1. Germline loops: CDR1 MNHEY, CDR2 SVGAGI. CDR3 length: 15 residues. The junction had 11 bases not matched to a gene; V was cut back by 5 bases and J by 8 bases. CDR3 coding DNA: TGTGCCAGCAGTAAAGGGACAGGACTTAAAGATGAGCAGTTCTTC. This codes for CASSKGTGLKDEQFF.

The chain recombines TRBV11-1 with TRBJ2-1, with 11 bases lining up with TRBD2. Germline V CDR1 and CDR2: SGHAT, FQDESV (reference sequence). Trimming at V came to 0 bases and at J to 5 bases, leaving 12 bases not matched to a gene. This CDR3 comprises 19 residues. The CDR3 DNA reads TGTGCCAGCAGCTTAGCTAGCGGGGGGGCCCGTCTATCGGACAATGAGCAGTTCTTC. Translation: CASSLASGGARLSDNEQFF.

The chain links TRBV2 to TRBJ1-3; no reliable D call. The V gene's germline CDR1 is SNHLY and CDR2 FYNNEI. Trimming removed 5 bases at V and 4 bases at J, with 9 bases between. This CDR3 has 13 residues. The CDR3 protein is CASSLAGGNTIYF. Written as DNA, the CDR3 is TGTGCCAGCAGTCTTGCAGGAGGAAACACCATATATTTT.

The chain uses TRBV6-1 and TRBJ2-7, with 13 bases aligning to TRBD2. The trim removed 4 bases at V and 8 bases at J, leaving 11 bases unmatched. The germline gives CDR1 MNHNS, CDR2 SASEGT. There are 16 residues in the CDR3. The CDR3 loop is CASSALMTSGGLKQYF. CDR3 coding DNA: TGTGCCAGCAGTGCCCTTATGACTAGCGGGGGGCTTAAGCAGTACTTC.

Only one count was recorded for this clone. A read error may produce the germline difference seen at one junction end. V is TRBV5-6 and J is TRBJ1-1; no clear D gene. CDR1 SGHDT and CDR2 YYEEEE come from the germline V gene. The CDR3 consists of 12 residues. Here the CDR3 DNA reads TGTGCCAGCAGCTTGGGGGGAGCAGGCGACATCTTT. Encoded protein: CASSLGGAGDIF.

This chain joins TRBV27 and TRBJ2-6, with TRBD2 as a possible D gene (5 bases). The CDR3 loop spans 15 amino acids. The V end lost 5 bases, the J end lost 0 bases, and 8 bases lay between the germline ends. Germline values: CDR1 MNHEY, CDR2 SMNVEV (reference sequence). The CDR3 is CASSRTSSGANVLTF. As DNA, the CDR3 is TGTGCCAGCAGTCGAACTAGCTCTGGGGCCAACGTCCTGACTTTC.

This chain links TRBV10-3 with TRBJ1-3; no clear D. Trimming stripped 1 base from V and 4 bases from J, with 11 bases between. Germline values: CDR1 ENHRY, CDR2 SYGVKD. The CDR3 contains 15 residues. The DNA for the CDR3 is TGTGCCATCAGTGAGTTGCCCCGGGAGGGAAACACCATATATTTT. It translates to CAISELPREGNTIYF.

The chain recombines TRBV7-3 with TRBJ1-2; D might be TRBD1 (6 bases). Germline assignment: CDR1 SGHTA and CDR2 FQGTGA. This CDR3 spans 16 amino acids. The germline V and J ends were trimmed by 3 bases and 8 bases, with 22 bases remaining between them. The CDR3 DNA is TGTGCCAGCAGCTTGGGAGGGAAACAGGGCACCTTGGGCTACACCTTC. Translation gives CASSLGGKQGTLGYTF.

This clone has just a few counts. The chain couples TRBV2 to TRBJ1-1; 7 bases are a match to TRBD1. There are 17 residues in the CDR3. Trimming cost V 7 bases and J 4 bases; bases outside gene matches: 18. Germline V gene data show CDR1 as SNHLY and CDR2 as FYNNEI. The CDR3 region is CASNPSRGLVGSTEAFF. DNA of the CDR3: TGTGCCAGCAATCCTTCGAGGGGGCTAGTCGGGTCCACTGAAGCTTTCTTT.

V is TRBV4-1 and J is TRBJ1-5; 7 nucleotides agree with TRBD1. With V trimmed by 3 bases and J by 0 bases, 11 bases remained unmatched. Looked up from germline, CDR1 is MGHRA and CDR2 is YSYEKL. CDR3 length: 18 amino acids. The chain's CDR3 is CASSQLKRDSDSNQPQHF. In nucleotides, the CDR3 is TGCGCCAGCAGCCAGTTAAAACGGGACAGTGATAGCAATCAGCCCCAGCATTTT.

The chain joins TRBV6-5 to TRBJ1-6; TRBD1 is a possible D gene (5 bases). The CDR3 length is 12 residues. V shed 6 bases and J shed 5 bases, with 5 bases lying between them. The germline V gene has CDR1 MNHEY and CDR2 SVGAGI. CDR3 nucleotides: TGTGCCAGCAGACAGGATAATTCACCCCTCCACTTT. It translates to CASRQDNSPLHF.

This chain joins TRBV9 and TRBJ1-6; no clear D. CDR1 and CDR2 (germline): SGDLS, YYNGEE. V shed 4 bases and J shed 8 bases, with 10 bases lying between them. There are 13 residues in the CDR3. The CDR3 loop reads CASSSPTHSPLHF. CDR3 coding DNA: TGTGCCAGCAGCTCGCCGACACATTCACCCCTCCACTTT.

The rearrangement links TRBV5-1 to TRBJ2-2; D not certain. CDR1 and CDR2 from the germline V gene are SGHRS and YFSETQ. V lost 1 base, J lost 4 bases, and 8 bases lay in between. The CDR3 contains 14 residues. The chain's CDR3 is CASSLSTSTGELFF. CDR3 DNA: TGCGCCAGCAGCTTGAGTACATCCACCGGGGAGCTGTTTTTT.